This passage covers 10 T cell receptor beta chains from one sample sequenced in a study of vaccination effects on CD4 cells after COVID-19. No antigen has been assigned to these receptors. Method: immunoSEQ multiplex PCR; TCRdb's copy keeps in-frame clones and lacks some. The sample includes nearly 30,000 clones, roughly 76% of them seen just once. Ahead of sequencing, the ViraFEST assay grew antigen-specific CD4+ T cells using viral peptide pools. Researchers isolated CD4+ T cells once 9 to 11 days of culture had elapsed. Participants each got two BNT162b2 or mRNA-1273 vaccine doses. The starting material was CD4+ T cells from PBMCs cultured with SARS-CoV-2 spike peptides, obtained after COVID-19 vaccination. These receptors all come from a human donor who received a COVID-19 vaccine. Some clones in this sample may be carry-over from other donors' samples.

This chain uses TRBV6-1 with TRBJ2-7; the match to TRBD1 covers 11 bases. The V gene's germline CDR1 is MNHNS and CDR2 SASEGT. The CDR3 sequence is 16 residues long. V lost 7 bases to trimming and J lost 0 bases; unmatched junction nucleotides: 8. The CDR3 region is CASTEPGTGGSYEQYV. The DNA for the CDR3 is TGTGCCAGCACTGAGCCCGGGACAGGGGGCTCCTACGAGCAGTACGTC.

V is TRBV5-6 and J is TRBJ2-1; 10 bases fit TRBD1. CDR1 is SGHDT, CDR2 YYEEEE, per germline. There are 16 residues in the CDR3. Germline trimming cut 4 bases from V and 7 bases from J; bases unmatched to any gene: 11. The CDR3 is CASSPRGQGRVNEQFF. The CDR3 DNA reads as TGTGCCAGCAGCCCCCGGGGACAGGGGCGGGTAAATGAGCAGTTCTTC.

The chain is built from TRBV29-1 and TRBJ1-2; D not resolved. The CDR3 length is 14 residues. In germline, CDR1 is SQVTM, CDR2 ANQGSEA. Trimming took 6 bases from V and 0 from J, leaving 14 bases between them. The CDR3 sequence: CSVLLRAANYGYTF. The CDR3 DNA is TGCAGCGTCCTACTTCGGGCAGCTAACTATGGCTACACCTTC.

The genes are TRBV10-3 and TRBJ1-2; D possibly corresponds to TRBD1 (6 bases). V shed 8 bases and J shed 0 bases, with 13 bases lying between them. Per the germline V gene, CDR1 is ENHRY and CDR2 is SYGVKD. The CDR3 loop spans 14 amino acids. The CDR3 loop reads CAIGTQGANYGYTF. CDR3 nucleotide sequence: TGTGCCATCGGTACACAGGGAGCTAACTATGGCTACACCTTC.

J is TRBJ1-1 and V is TRBV28; D is ambiguous. Per the germline V gene, CDR1 is MDHEN and CDR2 is SYDVKM. CDR3 length: 13 amino acids. V lost 1 base to trimming and J lost 6 bases, with 9 bases between them. The chain's CDR3 is CASSLYVWAEAFF. CDR3 coding DNA: TGTGCCAGCAGTTTATATGTCTGGGCTGAAGCTTTCTTT.

The gene calls are TRBV10-3 and TRBJ1-1; D perhaps matches TRBD1 (5 bases). The CDR3 extends over 15 amino acids. Trimming took 4 bases from V and 0 from J, leaving 12 bases between them. The germline V gene encodes CDR1 ENHRY and CDR2 SYGVKD. The CDR3 DNA reads TGTGCCATCAGTGCCAATCAGGGCCTGAACACTGAAGCTTTCTTT. Its translation: CAISANQGLNTEAFF.

The V and J genes are TRBV4-2 and TRBJ2-1; 9 bases line up with TRBD1. The CDR3 runs 17 residues. The trim removed 2 bases at V and 7 bases at J, leaving 12 bases unmatched. CDR1 and CDR2 (germline): LGHNA, YNFKEQ. CDR3 coding DNA: TGTGCCAGCAGCCAAACAACAGGGGGCGGGTTGAGGAATGAGCAGTTCTTC. Amino acid sequence: CASSQTTGGGLRNEQFF.

By share, this clone counts as medium-sized. The chain carries TRBV4-1 and TRBJ2-6; the D gene is possibly TRBD1 (6 bases). The CDR3 is 15 residues long. From germline, CDR1 is MGHRA and CDR2 YSYEKL. Trimming stripped 1 base from V and 4 bases from J, with 8 bases between. CDR3 in DNA: TGCGCCAGCAGCCAAGCCAGGGGAGGGGCCAACGTCCTGACTTTC. Amino acids: CASSQARGGANVLTF.

The chain uses TRBV19 and TRBJ1-5, with D hard to call. The CDR3 is 14 amino acids. V lost 7 bases and J lost 4, with 14 bases in between. CDR1 is LNHDA and CDR2 is SQIVND in the germline V gene (reference sequence). For the CDR3, the DNA is TGTGCCAGTAATCCCCGGGCAGGAAATCAGCCCCAGCATTTT. The encoded protein is CASNPRAGNQPQHF.

The genes are TRBV5-1 and TRBJ1-1, with 8 bases identical to TRBD1. Germline V lookup: CDR1 SGHRS, CDR2 YFSETQ. With V trimmed by 3 bases and J by 5 bases, 6 bases remained unmatched. This CDR3 contains 14 residues. CDR3: CASSSTGGRTEAFF. In DNA form, the CDR3 reads TGCGCCAGCAGCTCTACAGGGGGAAGGACTGAAGCTTTCTTT.